The rows below give T cell receptor beta chains drawn from one sample of a study of blood T cell repertoires in COVID-19. Assay used: immunoSEQ multiplex PCR; TCRdb lists only in-frame clones, some missing. The table lists fewer than 65,000 clones, 90% to 95% of them singletons, with approximately 7.6% in the top ten. Sequencing used peripheral blood. These receptors came from a woman in her sixties or seventies with active or convalescent COVID-19. Each CDR3 is given with its conserved first and last residue. A D gene is named only where the DNA matches it firmly. Expanded clones get a size class; other rows say once, few or many, or leave the size out.

v_call	clone_size	j_call	d_call	cdr3_nt	cdr3_aa
TRBV28	-	TRBJ2-1	TRBD2	TGTGCCAGCAGTTTCAGTTCACTAGCGGGAGTTAGTGAGCAGTTCTTC	CASSFSSLAGVSEQFF
TRBV11-2	few	TRBJ2-2	-	TGTGCCAGCAGCTTAATCATTGGGGAGCTGTTTTTT	CASSLIIGELFF
TRBV4-1	-	TRBJ1-1	-	TGCGCCAGCAGCCCCCAGCGGGTTAACACTGAAGCTTTCTTT	CASSPQRVNTEAFF
TRBV27	-	TRBJ1-2	-	TGTGCCAGCAGTTTCCAGGGCCCTAACTATGGCTACACCTTC	CASSFQGPNYGYTF
TRBV30	-	TRBJ1-3	TRBD1	TGTGCCTGGAGTAACCGGGACAGGGGGTACTTTTCTGGAAACACCATATATTTT	CAWSNRDRGYFSGNTIYF
TRBV27	-	TRBJ2-2	-	TGTGCCAGCAGTCCTAACCTCACCGGGGAGCTGTTTTTT	CASSPNLTGELFF
TRBV18	-	TRBJ1-5	-	TGTGCCAGCTCACCACAGGGGATTAGCAATCAGCCCCAGCATTTT	CASSPQGISNQPQHF
TRBV5-4	-	TRBJ1-2	TRBD1	TGTGCCAGCAGCCTAGACAGGGTTTATGGCTACACCTTC	CASSLDRVYGYTF
TRBV3-1/TRBV3-2	-	TRBJ2-1	TRBD1	TGTGCCAGCAGCCAAGATGAGGGGGCTGCCTCCTACAATGAGCAGTTCTTC	CASSQDEGAASYNEQFF
TRBV28	-	TRBJ1-1	-	TGTGCCAGCAAATTACGGGGGACTGAAGCTTTCTTT	CASKLRGTEAFF
TRBV3-1/TRBV3-2	-	TRBJ2-7	-	TGTGCCAGCAGCCAAGTGACAGCCTCCTACGAGCAGTACTTC	CASSQVTASYEQYF
TRBV3-1/TRBV3-2	once	TRBJ2-2	TRBD2	TGTGCCAGCAGCTCCGGGACTACGAACACCGGGGAGCTGTTTTTT	CASSSGTTNTGELFF
TRBV28	once	TRBJ1-5	-	TGTGCCAGCAGGTGGCAGGGTTGGAATCAGCCCCAGCATTTT	CASRWQGWNQPQHF
TRBV24-1	few	TRBJ1-5	-	TGTGCCACCAGTGAAGCGAATCAGCCCCAGCATTTT	CATSEANQPQHF
TRBV3-1/TRBV3-2	-	TRBJ2-7	TRBD1	TGTGCCAGTACCGGGACAGAGAGCTACGAGCAGTACTTC	CASTGTESYEQYF
TRBV5-1	-	TRBJ2-1	-	TGCGCCAGCAGCTTGGCCGAGGGAGCGAACAACAATGAGCAGTTCTTC	CASSLAEGANNNEQFF
TRBV7-3	-	TRBJ2-5	-	TGTGCCAGCAGCTTACAGTTCCAAGAGACCCAGTACTTC	CASSLQFQETQYF
TRBV2	-	TRBJ1-5	-	TGTGCCAGCAGTGCCCCGGGGAGGGGGGGAGATCAGCCCCAGCATTTT	CASSAPGRGGDQPQHF
TRBV6-5	-	TRBJ2-1	TRBD2	TGTGCCAGCAGTAAACTAGCGGGGGGGCCGGAGCAGTTCTTC	CASSKLAGGPEQFF
TRBV14	-	TRBJ2-6	-	TGTGCCAGCAGCCAACGCAGGGGACCCTTCTCTGGGGCCAACGTCCTGACTTTC	CASSQRRGPFSGANVLTF
TRBV28	-	TRBJ2-1	TRBD2	TGTGCCAGCAGTGGGTACACTAGCGGCCTTTACAATGAGCAGTTCTTC	CASSGYTSGLYNEQFF
TRBV6-2/TRBV6-3	-	TRBJ1-1	-	TGTGCCAGCAGTTACGTTGGGGAGGTGGATGAAGCTTTCTTT	CASSYVGEVDEAFF
TRBV25-1	-	TRBJ1-1	TRBD1	TGTGCCAGCAGTGAATTAGAGACAGGGGGCGGGAGGGCTTTCTTT	CASSELETGGGRAFF
TRBV28	-	TRBJ2-6	TRBD1	TGTGCCAGCACCCCGGACAGGGCAAGGTCTGGGGCCAACGTCCTGACTTTC	CASTPDRARSGANVLTF
TRBV7-8	-	TRBJ2-1	-	TGTGCCAGCAGCGCTTTAGTGAACTACAATGAGCAGTTCTTC	CASSALVNYNEQFF
TRBV5-1	few	TRBJ1-3	-	TGCGCCAGCAGCGTAACCTACAGGGCTCCTGGAAACACCATATATTTT	CASSVTYRAPGNTIYF
TRBV28	once	TRBJ1-1	-	TGTGCCAGCACTTTATGGAGGGCGGATGAAGCTTTCTTT	CASTLWRADEAFF
TRBV9	-	TRBJ2-3	TRBD2	TGTGCCAGCAGCGTCACTAGCGGGACGGCTAATACGCAGTATTTT	CASSVTSGTANTQYF
TRBV27	-	TRBJ2-7	TRBD1	TGTGCCAGCAGGACAGGGGGCTACGAGCAGTACTTC	CASRTGGYEQYF
TRBV28	-	TRBJ2-7	TRBD1	TGTGCCAGCACAAACAGGGGTATAACCTACGAGCAGTACTTC	CASTNRGITYEQYF
TRBV5-1	-	TRBJ2-1	TRBD2	TGCGCCAGCAGTTTTGGGAGCGGGGTGAATGAGCAGTTCTTC	CASSFGSGVNEQFF
TRBV5-4	-	TRBJ2-7	TRBD1	TGTGCCAGCAGCTGGGACAGGGACGCCGAGCAGTACTTC	CASSWDRDAEQYF
TRBV19	-	TRBJ2-2	TRBD2	TGTGCCACCGCCACTTTGACTAGCGGGAGTGAAACGAACACCGGGGAGCTGTTTTTT	CATATLTSGSETNTGELFF
TRBV4-3	-	TRBJ1-2	-	TGCGCCAGCAGCCAAGTCCGGCAGGGAAACTATGGCTACACCTTC	CASSQVRQGNYGYTF
TRBV28	-	TRBJ1-2	TRBD1	TGTGCCAGCAGTGGACAGGCTAGGCTTTCGGGTTACACCTTC	CASSGQARLSGYTF
TRBV5-1	-	TRBJ1-4	-	TGCGCCAGCAGCTTGGACGGCACCCAGGGGGAAAAACTGTTTTTT	CASSLDGTQGEKLFF
TRBV18	-	TRBJ1-6	TRBD1	TGTGCCAGCTCACCAGGGACAGGGGGCAATTCACCCCTCCACTTT	CASSPGTGGNSPLHF
TRBV27	-	TRBJ2-3	TRBD2	TGTGCCAGCAGTCAGACTAGCTGGATCGGCACAGATACGCAGTATTTT	CASSQTSWIGTDTQYF
TRBV28	-	TRBJ1-5	-	TGTGCCAGCAGTTTAGGACTAGCGGGCAATCAGCCCCAGCATTTT	CASSLGLAGNQPQHF
TRBV7-2	-	TRBJ1-5	-	TGTGCCAGCAGCCCTATAGCAGCGTATCAGCCCCAGCATTTT	CASSPIAAYQPQHF
TRBV6-1	-	TRBJ2-3	TRBD1	TGTGCCAGCAGTGAATCAGGGACAGGGGTGGATACGCAGTATTTT	CASSESGTGVDTQYF
TRBV2	-	TRBJ2-6	TRBD1	TGTGCCGGGGGACAGGGAGTTAGCTCTGGGGCCAACGTCCTGACTTTC	CAGGQGVSSGANVLTF
TRBV5-1	-	TRBJ2-3	-	TGCGCCAGCAGCTTGCCCCAGGCGGGCAACACAGATACGCAGTATTTT	CASSLPQAGNTDTQYF
TRBV5-1	few	TRBJ1-1	-	TGCGCCAGCAGCTCGGGACAACCGAACACTGAAGCTTTCTTT	CASSSGQPNTEAFF
TRBV30	-	TRBJ1-3	TRBD1	TGTGCCTGGTATAAACTCGGGACAGGGGAAAACGAAGGAAACACCATATATTTT	CAWYKLGTGENEGNTIYF
TRBV19	-	TRBJ2-1	TRBD2	TGTGCCAGTAGTATCCTAGCGGGAGGGGATGAGCAGTTCTTC	CASSILAGGDEQFF
TRBV27	-	TRBJ2-7	TRBD2	TGTGCCAGCAGTCCGGGGACTAGCGGGACCTACGAGCAGTACTTC	CASSPGTSGTYEQYF
TRBV6-1	-	TRBJ1-6	-	TGTGCCAGCAACCCGGGACTGCCTAATTCACCCCTCCACTTT	CASNPGLPNSPLHF
TRBV4-1	once	TRBJ2-1	-	TGCGCCAGCAGCCAGGCCGGGACAAAGATATACAATGAGCAGTTCTTC	CASSQAGTKIYNEQFF
TRBV5-4	-	TRBJ1-1	-	TGTGCCAGCAGCTTGGGAGCGTTGTCAGGGGTTAGCACTGAAGCTTTCTTT	CASSLGALSGVSTEAFF
TRBV7-8	-	TRBJ2-7	-	TGTGCCAGCAGCTTAGGGGGGGACTACGAGCAGTACTTC	CASSLGGDYEQYF
TRBV6-2/TRBV6-3	-	TRBJ1-3	-	TGTGCCAGCAGTAACGACAGACTCTCTGGAAACACCATATATTTT	CASSNDRLSGNTIYF
TRBV9	-	TRBJ1-4	-	TGTGCCAGCAGCGTAGGGGGACACTTGAATGAAAAACTGTTTTTT	CASSVGGHLNEKLFF
TRBV28	-	TRBJ2-7	TRBD1	TGTGCCAGCAGTTTTAGGGGGCTGTGGAGTTACGAGCAGTACTTC	CASSFRGLWSYEQYF